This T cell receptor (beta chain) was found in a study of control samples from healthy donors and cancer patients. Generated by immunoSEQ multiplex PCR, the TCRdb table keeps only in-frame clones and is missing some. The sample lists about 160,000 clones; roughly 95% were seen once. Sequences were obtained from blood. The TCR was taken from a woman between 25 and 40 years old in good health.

This chain's CDR3 is CASSPTVARTEAFF. In DNA, the CDR3 is TGTGCCAGCAGTCCGACAGTTGCGAGGACTGAAGCTTTCTTT. The chain employs TRBV2 and TRBJ1-1, with a possible D match to TRBD1 (5 bases). Germline lookup yields CDR1 SNHLY and CDR2 FYNNEI. The CDR3 length is 14 residues. Between the trimmed V and J ends, which lost 5 bases and 5 bases, there was a span of 15 bases.